Below are 20 T cell receptor beta chains sequenced from a single sample in a study of cytomegalovirus exposure and HLA in healthy donors. The PCR made use of 60 Vbeta and 13 Jbeta primers. Produced via immunoSEQ multiplex PCR; TCRdb's table is partial and in-frame only. The table records approximately 220,000 clones, 65% to 90% of them present only once. Sequencing used PBMCs. All receptors come from a girl aged 10 to 17 in good health and CMV-seronegative.

The V and J genes are TRBV11-1 and TRBJ2-5; TRBD2 aligns across 15 bases. With V trimmed by 5 bases and J by 7 bases, 5 bases remained unmatched. The CDR3 extends over 15 amino acids. Germline V gene sequence: CDR1 SGHAT, CDR2 FQDESV (reference sequence). DNA of the CDR3: TGTGCCAGCAGCACGGGACTAGCGGGAGGAGTGACCCAGTACTTC. Encoded protein: CASSTGLAGGVTQYF.

The J gene is TRBJ2-1, the V gene TRBV5-1; 10 bases are a match to TRBD1. J gave up 12 bases and V 0 bases, and 6 bases lay outside the gene matches. CDR1 is SGHRS and CDR2 is YFSETQ in the germline V gene. The CDR3 runs to 14 residues. CDR3 sequence reads: CASSLGQGAAGQFF. Here the CDR3 DNA reads TGCGCCAGCAGCTTGGGACAGGGGGCGGCGGGGCAGTTCTTC.

CDR3 in amino acids: CASSIDRAFQETQYF. CDR3 DNA sequence: TGTGCCAGTAGTATTGACAGGGCATTCCAAGAGACCCAGTACTTC. The genes are TRBV19 and TRBJ2-5, with 7 bases identical to TRBD1. CDR1 is LNHDA, CDR2 SQIVND, per germline (reference sequence). Unmatched junction bases numbered 5, after V lost 3 bases and J lost 1 base. The CDR3 spans 15 residues.

The chain is built from TRBV28 and TRBJ1-6; D call uncertain. The CDR3 runs to 15 residues. Germline V gives CDR1 MDHEN, CDR2 SYDVKM. With 6 bases removed from V and 7 bases from J, the gap between germline ends came to 16 bases. The CDR3 DNA sequence: TGTGCCAGCAGATTGGACCCGCGGGAGAATTCACCCCTCCACTTT. As protein: CASRLDPRENSPLHF. The variable domain in full, completed from reference TRBV28 and TRBJ1-6, reads DVKVTQSSRYLVKRTGEKVFLECVQDMDHENMFWYRQDPGLGLRLIYFSYDVKMKEKGDIPEGYSVSREKKERFSLILESASTNQTSMYLCASRLDPRENSPLHFGNGTRLTVT.

The rearrangement links TRBV2 to TRBJ2-7, with D possibly matching TRBD1 (6 bases). The CDR3 totals 16 residues. The germline V gene has CDR1 SNHLY and CDR2 FYNNEI. V dropped 10 bases and J dropped 2 bases, with 24 bases sitting between them. The CDR3 region is CAIVARNRDHTYEQYF. The CDR3 bases are TGTGCCATCGTCGCCCGTAACAGGGACCACACCTACGAGCAGTACTTC.

The J gene is TRBJ2-1, the V gene TRBV19; TRBD2 agrees at 8 bases. The CDR3 runs to 20 residues. Germline CDR1 and CDR2: LNHDA and SQIVND (reference sequence). Trimming took 3 bases from V and 0 from J; bases not matched to a gene: 16. CDR3 nucleotide sequence: TGTGCCAGTAGTATCAATCCTGGTAGTCGGGGGGGGAGCTCCTACAATGAGCAGTTCTTC. Translation: CASSINPGSRGGSSYNEQFF.

This clone was seen only once. The chain employs TRBV6-6 and TRBJ1-2; the D gene is possibly TRBD1 (6 bases). Germline values: CDR1 MNHNY, CDR2 SVGAGI (reference sequence). Trimming left V 4 bases short and J 7 bases short, with 19 bases between. The CDR3 loop spans 15 amino acids. CDR3 residues: CASSSSRGGSGGYTF. CDR3 nucleotides: TGTGCCAGCAGTTCCTCTCGAGGGGGATCGGGTGGCTACACCTTC.

This chain links TRBV23-1 with TRBJ2-1, with D tentatively TRBD1 (5 bases). TRBV23-1 is an open reading frame whose function is uncertain. Trimming left V 7 bases short and J 4 bases short, with 17 bases between. CDR3 size: 15 residues. The CDR3, as DNA: TGCGCCAGCATCAGGGATTCTAAGGTATACAATGAGCAGTTCTTC. This encodes CASIRDSKVYNEQFF.

The chain couples TRBV7-9 to TRBJ1-2, with 10 nucleotides matching TRBD1. From germline, CDR1 is SEHNR and CDR2 FQNEAQ (reference sequence). The CDR3 is 19 residues long. The junction had 20 bases not matched to a gene; V was cut back by 7 bases and J by 3 bases. CDR3 residues: CASTPRRPGTGELHYGYTF. CDR3 coding DNA: TGTGCCAGCACCCCACGACGTCCCGGGACAGGGGAACTCCACTATGGCTACACCTTC.

V usage is TRBV6-1 and J usage is TRBJ1-6; 7 bases fit TRBD1. Trimming removed 4 bases from V and 7 bases from J; junction bases left unmatched: 10. The germline gives CDR1 MNHNS, CDR2 SASEGT. CDR3 length: 16 residues. CDR3 DNA sequence: TGTGCCAGCAGTGGCCTTCACGGGACAGCAAATTCACCCCTCCACTTT. It is translated as CASSGLHGTANSPLHF.

V gene TRBV30 combines with J gene TRBJ2-1; TRBD2 is a possible D gene (6 bases). Per the germline V gene, CDR1 is GTSNPN and CDR2 is SVGIG (reference sequence). Between the trimmed V and J ends, which lost 3 bases and 7 bases, there was a span of 10 bases. The CDR3 has 12 amino acids. DNA for the CDR3: TGTGCCTGGAGCGGTAGCGGTAATGAGCAGTTCTTC. It encodes CAWSGSGNEQFF.

V is TRBV28 and J is TRBJ2-7; 11 bases are a match to TRBD2. The CDR3 extends over 17 amino acids. V was pared by 8 bases and J by 2 bases, with 14 bases of the junction left unmatched. Germline V lookup: CDR1 MDHEN, CDR2 SYDVKM. CDR3 residues: CASSKLAGVPYTYEQYF. The CDR3 DNA is TGTGCCAGCTCGAAACTAGCGGGAGTCCCATACACCTACGAGCAGTACTTC.

The V call is TRBV16, the J call TRBJ1-6; D is undetermined. Germline lookup yields CDR1 KGHSY and CDR2 FQNENV. Trimming stripped 2 bases from V and 7 bases from J, with 12 bases between. This CDR3 is built from 15 residues. CDR3 in amino acids: CASSQHPEANSPLHF. The CDR3 bases are TGTGCCAGCAGCCAACATCCGGAGGCCAATTCACCCCTCCACTTT.

In its sample, this clone was seen once. The chain recombines TRBV28 with TRBJ2-3; 8 nucleotides line up with TRBD1. CDR1 and CDR2 from the germline V gene are MDHEN and SYDVKM. This CDR3 has 14 amino acids. J gave up 4 bases and V 6 bases, and 6 bases lay outside the gene matches. The CDR3 bases are TGTGCCAGCAGCCGGACAGGGCGGCCAGATACGCAGTATTTT. Translating it yields CASSRTGRPDTQYF.

The chain joins TRBV6-6 to TRBJ2-7, with 8 bases lining up with TRBD2. The V and J ends lost 7 bases and 7 bases, in that order; junction bases with no gene match: 15. Germline values: CDR1 MNHNY, CDR2 SVGAGI (reference sequence). The CDR3 is 15 residues long. The CDR3 coding sequence is TGTGCCAGCACCAAAGTCACGGGAGGGCCTGGTGAGCAGTACTTC. It specifies CASTKVTGGPGEQYF.

The chain links TRBV7-9 to TRBJ2-6; TRBD1 matches 9 bases. Looked up from germline, CDR1 is SEHNR and CDR2 is FQNEAQ (reference sequence). The V gene end was trimmed by 5 bases and the J gene end by 17 bases; junction bases not matched to a gene: 19. The CDR3 length is 16 residues. The CDR3 nucleotides read TGTGCCAGCAGCCAGGTTCCATCGACAGGGGGGTCCGACGTGACTTTC. Its protein product is CASSQVPSTGGSDVTF.

This clone has a single count. The chain uses TRBV25-1 and TRBJ1-2; tentatively, D is TRBD1 (6 bases). This CDR3 region has 13 residues. Germline V gives CDR1 MGHDK, CDR2 SYGVNS. V lost 7 bases and J lost 6, with 15 bases in between. The CDR3 DNA reads as TGTGCCAGCAATGACTACAGGGACGATGGCTACACCTTC. Translating it yields CASNDYRDDGYTF.

The CDR3 spells CASRGDRGNYGYTF. The CDR3 DNA follows: TGTGCCAGCAGGGGGGACAGGGGAAACTATGGCTACACCTTC. The chain employs TRBV27 and TRBJ1-2, with 10 bases aligning to TRBD1. After removal of 6 bases from V and 2 bases from J, the junction contained 3 bases not matched to a gene. The CDR3 extends over 14 amino acids. The germline gives CDR1 MNHEY, CDR2 SMNVEV (reference sequence).

The chain couples TRBV28 to TRBJ2-2; TRBD1 might be the D (5 bases). Germline V lookup: CDR1 MDHEN, CDR2 SYDVKM. The CDR3 runs to 17 residues. The V gene lost 3 bases and the J gene lost 3 bases, with 17 bases spanning the gap. The CDR3 DNA reads TGTGCCAGCAGTTTTGGGGTTGGCAGGGTTGACACCGGGGAGCTGTTTTTT. It is translated as CASSFGVGRVDTGELFF.

The chain links TRBV14 to TRBJ1-1; D might be TRBD1 (6 bases). Germline V gene sequence: CDR1 SGHDN, CDR2 FVKESK. V lost 5 bases to trimming and J lost 4 bases, with 11 bases between them. The CDR3 runs 13 residues. CDR3 region: CASSVQGITEAFF. CDR3 nucleotides: TGTGCCAGCAGCGTACAGGGTATCACTGAAGCTTTCTTT.